A selection of T cell receptor beta chains follows, all from one sample in a study of blood T cell repertoires in COVID-19. Sequencing used immunoSEQ multiplex PCR; TCRdb keeps in-frame clones, though not all of them. This sample has roughly 200,000 clones, with approximately 85% found just once. Sequenced material: PBMCs or T cells enriched from blood (not recorded which). Source of these receptors: a middle-aged man with acute COVID-19. Both conserved end residues are part of each CDR3. The order of the fields is D gene, V gene, clone size, J gene, CDR3 protein, CDR3 DNA. A D gene is named only where the DNA matches it firmly. Expanded clones are given a class, and other clones once, few, many or no size at all.

>TRBD2|TRBV9|NA|TRBJ2-3
CASTPGAGRTSTDTQYF
TGTGCCAGCACCCCTGGGGCCGGGAGGACGAGCACAGATACGCAGTATTTT
>TRBD2|TRBV10-3|NA|TRBJ2-1
CAISDPLIAGGRNEQFF
TGTGCCATCAGTGACCCACTAATAGCGGGAGGGCGGAATGAGCAGTTCTTC
>NA|TRBV28|NA|TRBJ2-5
CASLRGGGETQYF
TGTGCCAGCCTGAGGGGGGGCGGGGAGACCCAGTACTTC
>TRBD1|TRBV14|NA|TRBJ1-2
CASSQEYWTGSHGYTF
TGTGCCAGCAGCCAAGAATACTGGACAGGGTCTCATGGCTACACCTTC
>NA|TRBV2|NA|TRBJ2-2
CASSEALMNTGELFF
TGTGCCAGCAGTGAAGCACTCATGAACACCGGGGAGCTGTTTTTT
>NA|TRBV23-1|once|TRBJ2-1
CASSQSGVWDSYNEQFF
TGCGCCAGCAGTCAATCCGGGGTCTGGGACTCCTACAATGAGCAGTTCTTC
>NA|TRBV4-1|NA|TRBJ2-2
CASSQDSPAGQNTGELFF
TGCGCCAGCAGCCAAGATTCGCCGGCGGGTCAGAACACCGGGGAGCTGTTTTTT
>TRBD2|TRBV7-2|NA|TRBJ2-7
CASRRTSGSYEQYF
TGTGCCAGCCGGAGAACTAGCGGGAGCTACGAGCAGTACTTC
>NA|TRBV10-3|NA|TRBJ2-7
CAISETEGDIEQYF
TGTGCCATCAGTGAAACCGAGGGAGATATCGAGCAGTACTTC
>TRBD1|TRBV5-6|NA|TRBJ1-5
CASSLGTGGLQPQHF
TGTGCCAGCAGCTTGGGGACAGGGGGCCTTCAGCCCCAGCATTTT
>NA|TRBV20-1|NA|TRBJ1-5
CSASMGLNQPQHF
TGCAGTGCTAGTATGGGGCTCAATCAGCCCCAGCATTTT
>TRBD1|TRBV6-2/TRBV6-3|NA|TRBJ1-5
CASSYSGQLSNQPQHF
TGTGCCAGCAGTTACTCGGGACAGCTGAGCAATCAGCCCCAGCATTTT
>NA|TRBV6-2/TRBV6-3|NA|TRBJ2-5
CASSYRETETQYF
TGTGCCAGCAGTTACCGGGAAACCGAGACCCAGTACTTC
>NA|TRBV4-1|once|TRBJ2-6
CASSQDQEGNSGANVLTF
TGCGCCAGCAGCCAAGATCAGGAGGGGAACTCTGGGGCCAACGTCCTGACTTTC
>TRBD1|TRBV27|NA|TRBJ2-7
CASSLAGTGTYEQYF
TGTGCCAGCAGTTTGGCCGGGACAGGGACCTACGAGCAGTACTTC
>NA|TRBV5-4|NA|TRBJ1-1
CASSLRPPGLANTEAFF
TGTGCCAGCAGCTTGCGCCCCCCAGGTTTGGCTAACACTGAAGCTTTCTTT
>TRBD1|TRBV29-1|NA|TRBJ1-2
CSAGTGLSYGYTF
TGCAGCGCCGGGACAGGCCTCTCCTATGGCTACACCTTC
>TRBD1|TRBV5-4|NA|TRBJ2-1
CASSLGGQERWDEQFF
TGTGCCAGCAGCTTGGGGGGACAGGAAAGGTGGGATGAGCAGTTCTTC
>NA|TRBV19|few|TRBJ2-7
CASQGAYEQYF
TGTGCCAGTCAAGGAGCTTACGAGCAGTACTTC
>NA|TRBV5-1|NA|TRBJ1-1
CASSLAGYRNTEAFF
TGCGCCAGCAGCTTGGCCGGGTACCGGAACACTGAAGCTTTCTTT
>NA|TRBV4-2|NA|TRBJ1-4
CASSQVGPGNEKLFF
TGTGCCAGCAGCCAAGTCGGGCCCGGGAACGAAAAACTGTTTTTT
>NA|TRBV20-1|NA|TRBJ1-1
CSALRNTEAFF
TGCAGTGCCCTGCGGAACACTGAAGCTTTCTTT
>TRBD1|TRBV30|NA|TRBJ2-1
CARDRAGNEQFF
TGTGCACGGGACAGGGCTGGAAATGAGCAGTTCTTC
>TRBD2|TRBV6-5|NA|TRBJ2-1
CASSTGGSYNEQFF
TGTGCCAGCAGTACGGGGGGGTCCTACAATGAGCAGTTCTTC
>NA|TRBV7-6|NA|TRBJ2-7
CASSRGENYEQYF
TGTGCCAGCAGCCGCGGAGAGAACTACGAGCAGTACTTC
>TRBD1|TRBV9|NA|TRBJ1-3
CASSVGTGTIAGNTIYF
TGTGCCAGCAGCGTTGGGACAGGGACCATCGCGGGAAACACCATATATTTT
>NA|TRBV27|NA|TRBJ2-1
CASSLSRDNNEQFF
TGTGCCAGCAGTTTATCGCGGGATAACAATGAGCAGTTCTTC
>NA|TRBV3-1/TRBV3-2|NA|TRBJ1-5
CASSQDLGALQPQHF
TGTGCCAGCAGCCAAGATTTGGGGGCGTTGCAGCCCCAGCATTTT
>TRBD1|TRBV6-6|NA|TRBJ1-5
CASSQDRDVNSNQPQHF
TGTGCCAGCAGTCAGGACAGGGACGTGAATAGCAATCAGCCCCAGCATTTT
>TRBD2|TRBV9|NA|TRBJ2-1
CASSVAAGGRNEQFF
TGTGCCAGCAGCGTAGCGGCGGGAGGCAGGAATGAGCAGTTCTTC
>TRBD1|TRBV5-4|NA|TRBJ1-1
CASSPGQMNTEAFF
TGTGCCAGCAGCCCGGGACAGATGAACACTGAAGCTTTCTTT
>NA|TRBV2|NA|TRBJ2-1
CASRGYEQFF
TGTGCCAGCCGGGGGTATGAGCAGTTCTTC
>TRBD1|TRBV6-5|NA|TRBJ2-7
CASAPGGYEQYF
TGTGCCAGCGCACCAGGGGGATACGAGCAGTACTTC
>NA|TRBV19|NA|TRBJ1-5
CASSIWGVRRNQPQHF
TGTGCCAGTAGTATCTGGGGGGTGAGGCGCAATCAGCCCCAGCATTTT
>NA|TRBV6-2/TRBV6-3|NA|TRBJ2-5
CASSFEVRDKETQYF
TGTGCCAGCAGTTTCGAAGTCCGGGACAAAGAGACCCAGTACTTC
>TRBD1|TRBV9|NA|TRBJ2-5
CASSDRDRVYRGEETQYF
TGTGCCAGCAGCGACCGGGACAGGGTCTATCGCGGAGAAGAGACCCAGTACTTC
>NA|TRBV20-1|NA|TRBJ2-7
CSAPLVYEQYF
TGCAGTGCTCCTTTAGTCTACGAGCAGTACTTC
>NA|TRBV28|NA|TRBJ1-2
CASSPPPKGAGGYTF
TGTGCCAGCAGCCCCCCCCCGAAAGGGGCTGGAGGCTACACCTTC
>TRBD1|TRBV30|once|TRBJ1-2
CAWSPGQGHYGYTF
TGTGCCTGGAGTCCGGGACAGGGGCACTATGGCTACACCTTC
>TRBD2|TRBV9|NA|TRBJ2-3
CASSPRLAGVPDTQYF
TGTGCCAGCAGCCCAAGACTAGCGGGAGTCCCAGATACGCAGTATTTT
>NA|TRBV7-8|NA|TRBJ2-7
CASSLIRDSYEQYF
TGTGCCAGCAGCTTAATCAGGGATTCCTACGAGCAGTACTTC
>NA|TRBV2|NA|TRBJ1-4
CASRAGGGNEKLFF
TGTGCCAGCAGGGCCGGGGGGGGAAATGAAAAACTGTTTTTT
>TRBD2|TRBV7-2|NA|TRBJ2-7
CASSLLAGPFYEQYF
TGTGCCAGCAGCCTCCTAGCGGGACCTTTCTACGAGCAGTACTTC
>TRBD2|TRBV9|NA|TRBJ2-3
CASSNKRESIPDTQYF
TGTGCCAGCAGCAACAAGCGGGAGTCCATCCCAGATACGCAGTATTTT
>TRBD2|TRBV28|NA|TRBJ2-1
CASSSLAGGIHEQFF
TGTGCCAGCAGTTCCCTAGCGGGAGGGATCCATGAGCAGTTCTTC
>NA|TRBV2|once|TRBJ2-2
CASSLLQGNTGELFF
TGTGCCAGCAGCCTCTTACAGGGGAACACCGGGGAGCTGTTTTTT
>NA|TRBV5-4|NA|TRBJ1-4
CASSLGGGGEKLFF
TGTGCCAGCAGCTTGGGAGGTGGGGGCGAAAAACTGTTTTTT
>NA|TRBV24-1|NA|TRBJ2-5
CATSAGAPETQYF
TGTGCCACCAGTGCTGGGGCCCCAGAGACCCAGTACTTC
>NA|TRBV28|NA|TRBJ1-2
CASSSGGADNYGYTF
TGTGCCAGCAGTTCCGGCGGGGCCGACAACTATGGCTACACCTTC
>TRBD1|TRBV29-1|NA|TRBJ1-5
CSAGQGDQPQHF
TGCAGCGCGGGACAGGGGGACCAGCCCCAGCATTTT
>NA|TRBV24-1|NA|TRBJ2-1
CATLGGGPYNEQFF
TGTGCCACCCTCGGTGGCGGTCCTTACAATGAGCAGTTCTTC
>NA|TRBV28|NA|TRBJ1-5
CASSTDRHNQPQHF
TGTGCCAGCAGCACCGACAGGCACAATCAGCCCCAGCATTTT
>TRBD1|TRBV6-5|NA|TRBJ1-2
CASSYSARQGIPLF
TGTGCCAGCAGTTACTCAGCCCGACAGGGAATACCCCTCTTC
>NA|TRBV6-5|once|TRBJ1-3
CATGQSRSGNTIYF
TGTGCCACTGGACAGTCCCGCTCTGGAAACACCATATATTTT
>NA|TRBV28|NA|TRBJ2-7
CASSLGVEHEQYF
TGTGCCAGCAGTCTGGGAGTCGAGCACGAGCAGTACTTC
>NA|TRBV7-9|once|TRBJ1-1
CASSWIIGENTEAFF
TGTGCCAGCAGCTGGATTATAGGGGAGAACACTGAAGCTTTCTTT
>TRBD1|TRBV9|NA|TRBJ1-2
CASTRTGYGYTF
TGTGCCAGCACTAGGACAGGGTATGGCTACACCTTC
>TRBD2|TRBV5-4|NA|TRBJ2-3
CASSLVLAGSTDTQYF
TGTGCCAGCAGCTTGGTCCTAGCGGGAAGCACAGATACGCAGTATTTT
>TRBD1|TRBV11-2|NA|TRBJ1-2
CASSSPGGTGSHYGYTF
TGTGCCAGCAGCTCCCCGGGGGGGACAGGGTCGCACTATGGCTACACCTTC